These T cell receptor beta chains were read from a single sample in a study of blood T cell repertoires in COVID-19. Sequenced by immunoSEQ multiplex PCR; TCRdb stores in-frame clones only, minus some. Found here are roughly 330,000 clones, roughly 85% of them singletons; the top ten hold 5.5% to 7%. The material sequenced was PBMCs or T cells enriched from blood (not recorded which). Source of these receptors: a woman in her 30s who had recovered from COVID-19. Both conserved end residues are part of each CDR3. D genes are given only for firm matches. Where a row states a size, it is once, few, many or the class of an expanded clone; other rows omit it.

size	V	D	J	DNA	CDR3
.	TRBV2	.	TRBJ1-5	TGTGCCAGCAGTCCAGGACAGCCCTATAGCAATCAGCCCCAGCATTTT	CASSPGQPYSNQPQHF
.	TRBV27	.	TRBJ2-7	TGTGCCAGCAGTTTAGGGCTTCACTCCTACGAGCAGTACTTC	CASSLGLHSYEQYF
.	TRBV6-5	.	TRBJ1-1	TGTGCCAGCAGGATGGGGGGTACCACTGAAGCTTTCTTT	CASRMGGTTEAFF
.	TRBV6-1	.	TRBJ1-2	TGTGCCAGCAGTGAAAAGGGAGGCTATGGCTACACCTTC	CASSEKGGYGYTF
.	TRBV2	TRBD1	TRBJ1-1	TGTGCCAGCAGCCAGACAGGGATCAACACTGAAGCTTTCTTT	CASSQTGINTEAFF
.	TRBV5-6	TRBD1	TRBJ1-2	TGTGCCAGCAGCTTGGTGGCGGGACAGGGGATCAACTATGGCTACACCTTC	CASSLVAGQGINYGYTF
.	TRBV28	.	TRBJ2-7	TGTGCCAGCAGTTTATCCCGCAGGGGAGACGAGCAGTACTTC	CASSLSRRGDEQYF
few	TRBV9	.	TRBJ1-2	TGTGCCTCCCAGGGGTACTATGGCTACACCTTC	CASQGYYGYTF
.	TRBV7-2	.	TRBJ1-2	TGTGCCAGCAGCTTAGGGGGCACGCCTAACTATGGCTACACCTTC	CASSLGGTPNYGYTF
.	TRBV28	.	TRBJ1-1	TGTGCCAGCACCCCCCGCGTTTACACTGAAGCTTTCTTT	CASTPRVYTEAFF
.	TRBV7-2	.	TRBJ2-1	TGTGCCAGCAGCCTGGGACGGGGGTACTACAATGAGCAGTTCTTC	CASSLGRGYYNEQFF
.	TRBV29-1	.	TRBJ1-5	TGCAGCGTGACTCAGGGCGTAGGCAATCAGCCCCAGCATTTT	CSVTQGVGNQPQHF
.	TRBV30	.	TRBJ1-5	TGTGCCTGGAGTGTGGGGAGGGCCCTCAATCAGCCCCAGCATTTT	CAWSVGRALNQPQHF
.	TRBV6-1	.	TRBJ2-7	TGTGCCAGCAGTGAAAGGGAGACGGTGCAGTACTTC	CASSERETVQYF
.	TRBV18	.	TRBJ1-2	TGTGCCAGCTCACCACCGGGGGGGGCTAACTATGGCTACACCTTC	CASSPPGGANYGYTF
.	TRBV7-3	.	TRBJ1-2	TGTGCCAGCAGACCCAGGGGTACTGGCTACACCTTC	CASRPRGTGYTF
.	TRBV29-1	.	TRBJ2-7	TGCAGCGTTGACGGCCAGGGGATGGAAGAGCAGTACTTC	CSVDGQGMEEQYF
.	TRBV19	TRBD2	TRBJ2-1	TGTGCCAGTAGTATAGCTAGCGGGGGGCCCAATGAGCAGTTCTTC	CASSIASGGPNEQFF
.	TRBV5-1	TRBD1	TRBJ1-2	TGCGCCAGCAGCTTGGCCGCGACAGGGGGTTATAACTATGGCTACACCTTC	CASSLAATGGYNYGYTF
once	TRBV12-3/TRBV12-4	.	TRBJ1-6	TGTGCCAGCAGGCCGGGAATGGATTCACCCCTCCACTTT	CASRPGMDSPLHF
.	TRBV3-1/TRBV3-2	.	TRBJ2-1	TGTGCCAGCAGAGAACCCCCTGGAGGGGAAGGTAATGAGCAGTTCTTC	CASREPPGGEGNEQFF
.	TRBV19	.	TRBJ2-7	TGTGCCAGTAGTATGGGCAGAGCCTACGAGCAGTACTTC	CASSMGRAYEQYF
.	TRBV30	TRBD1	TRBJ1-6	TGTGCCTGGGGCATAGGGGGCGAACTGGCCAATTCACCCCTCCACTTT	CAWGIGGELANSPLHF
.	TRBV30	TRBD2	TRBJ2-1	TGTGCCTGGAACCAGCGGGGGGGGAGCAATGAGCAGTTCTTC	CAWNQRGGSNEQFF
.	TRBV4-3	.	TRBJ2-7	TGCGCCAGCAGCCAAGCGGACAGAGCCTACGAGCAGTACTTC	CASSQADRAYEQYF
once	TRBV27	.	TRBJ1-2	TGTGCCACCTTAATGGCTGACTATGGCTACACCTTC	CATLMADYGYTF
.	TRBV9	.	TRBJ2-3	TGTGCCAGCAGCGTAGGGACAGTTAGCACAGATACGCAGTATTTT	CASSVGTVSTDTQYF
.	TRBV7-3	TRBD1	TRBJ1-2	TGTGCCAGCAGCTCCCAAGGGGGACAGGGAAGCTACACCTTC	CASSSQGGQGSYTF
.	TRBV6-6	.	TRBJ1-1	TGTGCCAGCAGTTACTCCCGACAGGCTGAAGCTTTCTTT	CASSYSRQAEAFF
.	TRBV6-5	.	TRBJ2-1	TGTGCCAGCAGTTACTCGGGGGGGCGAGTAGACAATGAGCAGTTCTTC	CASSYSGGRVDNEQFF
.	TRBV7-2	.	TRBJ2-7	TGTGCCAGCAGCGCGTACGGAGGCTCCGAGCAGTACTTC	CASSAYGGSEQYF
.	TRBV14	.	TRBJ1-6	TGTGCCAGCAGCCAAGGGTTATCCGCGGGGTATAATTCACCCCTCCACTTT	CASSQGLSAGYNSPLHF
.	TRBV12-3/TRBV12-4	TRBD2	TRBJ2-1	TGTGCCAGCAGTAACCGACTAGCGGGCTCCTTCTTC	CASSNRLAGSFF